This T cell receptor beta chain was sequenced during a study of blood T cell repertoires in COVID-19. In the study's own analysis: From reference gene primer amplification, estimates of nucleated cell counts were derived. TCRdb's table, derived via immunoSEQ multiplex PCR, lists solely in-frame clones and lacks some. V, J and clone size derive from that table, while D and trimming were established from the DNA sequence. The data hold fewer than 250,000 clones, with around 90% observed a single time. Trimming removed 5 bases from V and 3 bases from J; junction bases left unmatched: 14. Germline V gives CDR1 SGHNT, CDR2 YENEEA. The CDR3 contains 17 residues. A PCR-confirmed or clinician-diagnosed COVID-19 case had contacted exposed participants within 2 weeks of entry.

The chain joins TRBV11-3 to TRBJ2-7; TRBD2 aligns across 9 bases. The source of this sequence is a middle-aged man who had been exposed to COVID-19. Source material: PBMCs or T cells enriched from blood (not recorded which). CDR3 loop: CASSPGRGRASNYEQYV. For the CDR3, the DNA is TGTGCCAGCAGCCCCGGACGCGGGAGGGCCTCTAACTACGAGCAGTACGTC.